The T cell receptor beta chain described here comes from a study of Ad26.COV2.S vaccination and SARS-CoV-2 variants (dated by TCRdb to the early 2020s). Describing the broader study: Donors in the vaccine arm were drawn from COV1001, a phase I-IIa trial of Ad26.COV2.S in healthy adults that was multicentre, randomized, double-blind and placebo-controlled. Ad26.COV2.S was administered intramuscularly at 5 x 10^10 or 1 x 10^11 viral particles, either as a single shot or as two shots given 56 days apart. Sequencing of the TCRbeta repertoire served to evaluate the specificity and breadth of SARS-CoV-2-reactive T cell receptors following Ad26.COV2.S vaccination. The TCR-sequenced set comprised about 32 samples: around 20 Ad26.COV2.S vaccine recipients, 5 placebo recipients and 8 SARS-CoV-2 convalescent individuals. Trial participants were randomized into five groups of five, in which low-dose or high-dose Ad26.COV2.S was given once or twice, or placebo was given on both occasions. Investigators remained blinded to trial group allocation during experiments and outcome assessment. The paper as a whole reports these results and caveats: After vaccination, spike-specific CD8+ and CD4+ T cell responses were reported to show substantial breadth. Spike-specific TCR breadth was higher in Ad26.COV2.S recipients than in placebo recipients (P = 0.0014). Non-spike TCR breadth was comparable between vaccine and placebo recipients, consistent with the vaccine containing only spike. Comparing responses between vaccine doses or regimens was not something the study was powered to do. The authors noted that total T cell responses may have been underestimated by the TCR breadth and depth analyses.

The CDR3 sequence holds 13 residues, the cysteine and phenylalanine included. Only CDR3 DNA is held: 39 bases, read in frame from base 1. Reading the germline V gene gives CDR1 SGHNT and CDR2 YENEEA. The trim is 4 bases for V and 13 bases for J, with a gap of 14 bases between the germline ends. A note on this clone: Its antigen has not been determined. No qualities accompany the bases; no much larger clone lies one base away.

The immunoSEQ Assay was the method used to sequence TCRbeta CDR3 regions. After extraction, genomic DNA underwent amplification by bias-controlled multiplex PCR, followed by high-throughput sequencing. The study's own analysis went as follows. Collapsing and filtering of sequences were performed to quantify the absolute abundance of each unique TCRbeta CDR3 region. T cell fraction was estimated by normalizing TCRbeta template counts to usable DNA, which was measured by amplifying reference genes present in all nucleated cells. Repertoire TCRs were annotated as SARS-CoV-2-specific by exact matching of V gene, CDR3 amino acid sequence and J gene to a known reactive TCR set. The reference SARS-CoV-2 TCR set came from MIRA and was filtered for enrichment in COVID-19-positive ImmuneCODE repertoires, removing public or cross-reactive TCRs. Based on the MIRA antigens, annotated TCRs were further analysed at the level of specific ORF or position within ORF. Breadth was defined as the number of annotated unique rearrangements divided by the total number of unique productive rearrangements, and depth was defined as the summed frequency of the annotated unique rearrangements. Two-sided Wilcoxon rank-sum tests were applied when comparing TCR breadth between groups. The immuneACCESS repertoire file appears here via TCRdb, limited to in-frame rearrangements. These files lack a portion of the clones; in checked studies, under half of the deficit traces to unresolved V genes, and the cause of the others is not known. The D gene and trimming were derived from the DNA, and the V and J assignments and clone size from that table. In all, the sample holds about half a million clones, and roughly 87% of those were seen once. The ten largest clones add up to 1.5% to 2% of the sample.

The treatment or condition label on this specimen signifies: some 19 received Ad26.COV2.S at low or high dose, single or two shots; 5 received placebo; per-sample allocation not given. Repertoires of vaccine and placebo recipients were sequenced from samples collected on day 63 after the first injection. Between 29 July and 7 August 2020, Cohort 1b enrolled 20 to 30 adults aged 18-55 years at one site in Boston, USA. As a vaccine, Ad26.COV2.S was a replication-incompetent adenovirus type 26 vector that expressed a prefusion-stabilized SARS-CoV-2 spike protein derived from the original Wuhan strain.

The TCR sequence derives from a person aged 18-60 years who received the Ad26.COV2.S COVID-19 vaccine or a placebo. Source: peripheral blood, taken in a trial of Ad26.COV2.S vaccine versus placebo. This chain is built from TRBV11-3 and TRBJ1-6, with no confident D gene call. The DNA reads TGTGCCAGCAGCTCCACGCCAGGATCGCCCCTCCACTTT. Its protein is CASSSTPGSPLHF.